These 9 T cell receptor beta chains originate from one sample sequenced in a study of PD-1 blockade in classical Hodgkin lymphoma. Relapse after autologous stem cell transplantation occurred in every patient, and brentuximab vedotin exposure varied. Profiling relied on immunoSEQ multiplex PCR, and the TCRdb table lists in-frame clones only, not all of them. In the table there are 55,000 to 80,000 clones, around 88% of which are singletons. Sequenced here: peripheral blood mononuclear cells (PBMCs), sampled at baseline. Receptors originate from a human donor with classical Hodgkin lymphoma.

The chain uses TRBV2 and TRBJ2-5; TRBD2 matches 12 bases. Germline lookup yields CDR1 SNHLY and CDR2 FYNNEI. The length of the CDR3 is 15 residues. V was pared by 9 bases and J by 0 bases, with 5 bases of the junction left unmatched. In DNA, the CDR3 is TGTGCCAGAGGACTAGCGGGGACCTACCAAGAGACCCAGTACTTC. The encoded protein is CARGLAGTYQETQYF.

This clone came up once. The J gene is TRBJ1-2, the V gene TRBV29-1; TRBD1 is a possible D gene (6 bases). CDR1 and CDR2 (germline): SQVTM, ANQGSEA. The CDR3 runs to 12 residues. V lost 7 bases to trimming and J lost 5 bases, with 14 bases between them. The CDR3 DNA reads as TGCAGCGCCCACAGGGAAGTTTATGGCTACACCTTC. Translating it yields CSAHREVYGYTF.

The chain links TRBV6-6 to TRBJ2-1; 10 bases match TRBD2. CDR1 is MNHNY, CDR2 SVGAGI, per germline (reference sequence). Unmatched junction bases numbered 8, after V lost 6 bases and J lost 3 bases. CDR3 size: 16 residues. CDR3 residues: CASSFPSGGFYNEQFF. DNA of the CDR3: TGTGCCAGCAGCTTTCCTAGCGGGGGTTTCTACAATGAGCAGTTCTTC.

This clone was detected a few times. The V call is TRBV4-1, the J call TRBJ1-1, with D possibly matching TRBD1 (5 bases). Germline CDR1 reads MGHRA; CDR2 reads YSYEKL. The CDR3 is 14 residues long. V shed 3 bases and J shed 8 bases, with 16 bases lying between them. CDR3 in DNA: TGCGCCAGCAGCCAGGGGCCCATTATGCCCGAAGCTTTCTTT. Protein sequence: CASSQGPIMPEAFF.

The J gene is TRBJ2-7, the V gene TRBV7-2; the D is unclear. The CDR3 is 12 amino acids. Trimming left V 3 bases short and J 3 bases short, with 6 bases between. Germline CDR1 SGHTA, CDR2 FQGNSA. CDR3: CASSFNGYEQYF. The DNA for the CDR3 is TGTGCCAGCAGCTTTAATGGCTACGAGCAGTACTTC.

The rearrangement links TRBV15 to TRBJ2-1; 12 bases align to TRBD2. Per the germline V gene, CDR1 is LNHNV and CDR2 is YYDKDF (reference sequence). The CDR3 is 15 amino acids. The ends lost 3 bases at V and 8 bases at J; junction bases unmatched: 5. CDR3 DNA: TGTGCCACCAGCAGCCTAGCGGGGGGGAGAGATGAGCAGTTCTTC. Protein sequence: CATSSLAGGRDEQFF.

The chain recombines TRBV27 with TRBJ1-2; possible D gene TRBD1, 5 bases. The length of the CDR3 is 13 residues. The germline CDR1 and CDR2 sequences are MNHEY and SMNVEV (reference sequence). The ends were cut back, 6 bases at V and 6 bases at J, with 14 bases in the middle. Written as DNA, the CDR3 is TGTGCCAGCAGACGGGAGAGAGGGGATGGCTACACCTTC. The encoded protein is CASRRERGDGYTF.

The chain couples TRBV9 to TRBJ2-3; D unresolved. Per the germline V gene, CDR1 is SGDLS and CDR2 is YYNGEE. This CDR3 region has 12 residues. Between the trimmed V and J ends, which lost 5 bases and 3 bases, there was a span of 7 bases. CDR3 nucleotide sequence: TGTGCCAGCAGGGGCGTTACAGATACGCAGTATTTT. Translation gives CASRGVTDTQYF.

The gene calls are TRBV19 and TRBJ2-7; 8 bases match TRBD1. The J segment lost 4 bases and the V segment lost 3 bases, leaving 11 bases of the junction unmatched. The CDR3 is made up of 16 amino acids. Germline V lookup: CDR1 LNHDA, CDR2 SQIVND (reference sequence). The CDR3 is CASSMGAGGFPYEQYF. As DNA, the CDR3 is TGTGCCAGTAGTATGGGGGCAGGGGGCTTTCCATACGAGCAGTACTTC.